Listed below are T cell receptor beta chains from one sample, sequenced in a study of post-analysis software for immune sequencing data. TCRdb re-analysed the PCR reads in MiXCR, keeping a single row per CDR3 protein. The repertoire holds hundreds of thousands of distinct CDR3 sequences, with roughly 29% as singletons. Specimen: blood. The receptors shown here come from a girl aged 5-17 years with multiple sclerosis. CDR3s include the opening cysteine and the closing phenylalanine or tryptophan. The order of the fields is CDR3 DNA, CDR3 protein, J gene, V gene, D gene, clone size. The D gene is left open where the match is weak. The listing skips clone size in some rows; elsewhere it reads once, few, many or a size class.

DNA: TGTGCCATCAACAGGGGCGCGTCCTGGGAGCTGTTTTTT; CDR3: CAINRGASWELFF; J: TRBJ2-2; V: TRBV10-3; D: TRBD1; size: NA
DNA: TGTGCCAGCAGTGGAACCGGGACAGCTAATTCACCCCTCCACTTT; CDR3: CASSGTGTANSPLHF; J: TRBJ1-6; V: TRBV6-5; D: TRBD1; size: few
DNA: TGCGCCAGCAGCTGGGGGACAGACTACGAGCAGTACTTC; CDR3: CASSWGTDYEQYF; J: TRBJ2-7; V: TRBV5-1; D: TRBD1; size: many
DNA: TGTGCCAGCAGTATAGAGGAGGTGCAGCCCCAGCATTTT; CDR3: CASSIEEVQPQHF; J: TRBJ1-5; V: TRBV12-3/TRBV12-4; D: NA; size: few
DNA: TGTGCCAGCAGCCCTCCTGGCGGGAGCAATGAGCAGTTCTTC; CDR3: CASSPPGGSNEQFF; J: TRBJ2-1; V: TRBV6-5; D: TRBD2; size: NA
DNA: TGCAGCGTTGACGGAGCTAACTATGGCTACACCTTC; CDR3: CSVDGANYGYTF; J: TRBJ1-2; V: TRBV29-1; D: NA; size: NA
DNA: TGTGCCAGCAGCCCACCAGTAGCGGGAGGCCCCTACGAGCAGTACTTC; CDR3: CASSPPVAGGPYEQYF; J: TRBJ2-7; V: TRBV7-9; D: TRBD2; size: few
DNA: TGCAGTGCTGGATCCGGACTCCGGGGCACAGATACGCAGTATTTT; CDR3: CSAGSGLRGTDTQYF; J: TRBJ2-3; V: TRBV20-1; D: NA; size: NA
DNA: TGTGCCAGCAGTTTGGGGGCTGGCTATGGCTACACCTTC; CDR3: CASSLGAGYGYTF; J: TRBJ1-2; V: TRBV27; D: NA; size: few
DNA: TGTGCCATCAGTAGCGGTCGAATAGGCGGGGAGCTGTTTTTT; CDR3: CAISSGRIGGELFF; J: TRBJ2-2; V: TRBV10-3; D: NA; size: few
DNA: TGCAGTGCTAGAGATGCGGGCAGGTCCCAATCACCCCTCCACTTT; CDR3: CSARDAGRSQSPLHF; J: TRBJ1-6; V: TRBV20-1; D: NA; size: NA
DNA: TGCGCCAGCAGCCAAGGGCTAGCGGGGGGCTTCAATGAGCAGTTCTTC; CDR3: CASSQGLAGGFNEQFF; J: TRBJ2-1; V: TRBV4-1; D: TRBD2; size: few
DNA: TGTGCCAGCAGCGAAAGGGCCAGGGAAGCTTTCTTT; CDR3: CASSERAREAFF; J: TRBJ1-1; V: TRBV11-2; D: NA; size: NA
DNA: TGTGCCAGCAGCTTGCTCCCGCTTGGGGCCAACGTCCTGACTTTC; CDR3: CASSLLPLGANVLTF; J: TRBJ2-6; V: TRBV7-9; D: NA; size: few
DNA: TGTGCCAGCAGGCTGACAGGGGGGGAAGGCTACACCTTC; CDR3: CASRLTGGEGYTF; J: TRBJ1-2; V: TRBV12-3/TRBV12-4; D: TRBD1; size: NA
DNA: TGTGCCAGCAGTGACCCTGTCAGTGAGCAGTTCTTC; CDR3: CASSDPVSEQFF; J: TRBJ2-1; V: TRBV6-2/TRBV6-3; D: NA; size: few
DNA: TGCAGTGTCCCGGGGAAAGCTAGCACAGATACGCAGTATTTT; CDR3: CSVPGKASTDTQYF; J: TRBJ2-3; V: TRBV20-1; D: NA; size: NA
DNA: TGCGCCAGCAGCTTGGGGCAGGGGGCTGGTGGCACTGAAGCTTTCTTT; CDR3: CASSLGQGAGGTEAFF; J: TRBJ1-1; V: TRBV5-1; D: TRBD1; size: few
DNA: TGTGCCAGCAGCGCTTTACAGGGGCCAGAGACCCAGTACTTC; CDR3: CASSALQGPETQYF; J: TRBJ2-5; V: TRBV7-8; D: TRBD1; size: NA
DNA: TGTGCCAGCAGTTTAGAACAGGTCTTTGTCGCTGAAGCTTTCTTT; CDR3: CASSLEQVFVAEAFF; J: TRBJ1-1; V: TRBV12-3/TRBV12-4; D: NA; size: few
DNA: TGTGCCAGCAGCTTGGTCGACAGGGACAATCAGCCCCAGCATTTT; CDR3: CASSLVDRDNQPQHF; J: TRBJ1-5; V: TRBV5-5; D: TRBD1; size: few
DNA: TGTGCCAGCAGCTTAGTGGCGGGCCCTAGCAATCAGCCCCAGCATTTT; CDR3: CASSLVAGPSNQPQHF; J: TRBJ1-5; V: TRBV7-9; D: NA; size: NA
DNA: TGTGCCAGCAGCCTCCGGACAGGGTACACCGGGGAGCTGTTTTTT; CDR3: CASSLRTGYTGELFF; J: TRBJ2-2; V: TRBV2; D: TRBD1; size: NA
DNA: TGCAGTGCTAGGCGACAGGGGGGATACGAGCAGTACTTC; CDR3: CSARRQGGYEQYF; J: TRBJ2-7; V: TRBV20-1; D: TRBD1; size: NA
DNA: TGTGCCAGCAGCTCATGGAGGGCTAGCGGTTACAATGAGCAGTACTTC; CDR3: CASSSWRASGYNEQYF; J: TRBJ2-5; V: TRBV7-2; D: TRBD2; size: NA
DNA: TGTGCCAGCTGGGGAACGGGACAGGTGAACACTGAAGCTTTCTTT; CDR3: CASWGTGQVNTEAFF; J: TRBJ1-1; V: TRBV7-9; D: TRBD1; size: NA
DNA: TGTGCCAGCAGACCTTACTCTGGAAACACCATATATTTT; CDR3: CASRPYSGNTIYF; J: TRBJ1-3; V: TRBV6-5; D: NA; size: NA
DNA: TGCAGTGCTAGAGATCGGGGCCTAGTGGATACGCAGTATTTT; CDR3: CSARDRGLVDTQYF; J: TRBJ2-3; V: TRBV20-1; D: NA; size: NA
DNA: TGTGCCAGCAGCTCCGATCCCGGCAGCAATCAGCCCCAGCATTTT; CDR3: CASSSDPGSNQPQHF; J: TRBJ1-5; V: TRBV6-5; D: NA; size: NA
DNA: TGTGCCAACGCGTGGGGGACTAGTCAAGATACGCAGTATTTT; CDR3: CANAWGTSQDTQYF; J: TRBJ2-3; V: TRBV2; D: TRBD2; size: NA
DNA: TGTGCCAGCAGCCAGGGAGAGGGAAACATTCAGTACTTC; CDR3: CASSQGEGNIQYF; J: TRBJ2-4; V: TRBV6-4; D: NA; size: NA
DNA: TGTGCCAGCAGCTATGGAACAGGGTTTCTTTACAATGAGCAGTTCTTC; CDR3: CASSYGTGFLYNEQFF; J: TRBJ2-1; V: TRBV28; D: NA; size: few
DNA: TGCGCCAGCAGCCAAGTCACTAGCGGGGGCGAGCAGTACTTC; CDR3: CASSQVTSGGEQYF; J: TRBJ2-7; V: TRBV4-3; D: TRBD2; size: NA
DNA: TGTGCCAGCTCCTCGAGTCAGGGGCGGTTTTACGAGCCCCAGCATTTT; CDR3: CASSSSQGRFYEPQHF; J: TRBJ1-5; V: TRBV7-9; D: NA; size: once
DNA: TGCAGTGCCACCCGGGGGAGGGGGAGCGGTGAGCAGTTCTTC; CDR3: CSATRGRGSGEQFF; J: TRBJ2-1; V: TRBV20-1; D: NA; size: NA
DNA: TGTGCCAGTTACAGGGGGGGCTACACCTTC; CDR3: CASYRGGYTF; J: TRBJ1-2; V: TRBV6-6; D: TRBD1; size: NA
DNA: TGTGCCAGCAGTCGGGGACAGGGAGAGAATCAGCCCCAGCATTTT; CDR3: CASSRGQGENQPQHF; J: TRBJ1-5; V: TRBV6-6; D: TRBD1; size: NA
DNA: TGTGCCAGCAGTGGGCCCCAGAGATACAATGAGCAGTACTTC; CDR3: CASSGPQRYNEQYF; J: TRBJ2-5; V: TRBV6-1; D: NA; size: NA
DNA: TGTGCCAGCAGCCCGGGGACAGGCCGCCTACCCCCCCACTTT; CDR3: CASSPGTGRLPPHF; J: TRBJ1-6; V: TRBV6-5; D: TRBD1; size: once
DNA: TGTGCCAGCAGTGAGAGAGGGACAGGGAATCAGCCCCAGCATTTT; CDR3: CASSERGTGNQPQHF; J: TRBJ1-5; V: TRBV6-1; D: TRBD1; size: NA
DNA: TGTGCCAGCCGACAGGCCAACCAAGAGACCCAGTACTTC; CDR3: CASRQANQETQYF; J: TRBJ2-5; V: TRBV28; D: NA; size: NA
DNA: TGTGCCAGCAGCTTAGGTGGTTCGGGTCGGGCTTTCTTT; CDR3: CASSLGGSGRAFF; J: TRBJ1-1; V: TRBV7-2; D: NA; size: NA
DNA: TGTGCCAGCTTCTCCAGCACAGATACGCAGTATTTT; CDR3: CASFSSTDTQYF; J: TRBJ2-3; V: TRBV12-3/TRBV12-4; D: NA; size: few
DNA: TGCAGTGCCACCGGGACAGGGTATGGCTACACCTTC; CDR3: CSATGTGYGYTF; J: TRBJ1-2; V: TRBV20-1; D: TRBD1; size: many
DNA: TGTGCCAGCAGTCCGACCGGGCCATGGGGTTCACCCCTCCACTTT; CDR3: CASSPTGPWGSPLHF; J: TRBJ1-6; V: TRBV28; D: NA; size: NA
DNA: TGTGCCAGCAGTGTCCAGCGGAGGTACAATGAGCAGTTCTTC; CDR3: CASSVQRRYNEQFF; J: TRBJ2-1; V: TRBV6-1; D: NA; size: NA
DNA: TGTGCCAGCAGTTTATTCGCAGGGGGCGACTATGGCTACACCTTC; CDR3: CASSLFAGGDYGYTF; J: TRBJ1-2; V: TRBV12-3/TRBV12-4; D: TRBD1; size: NA
DNA: TGCGCCAGCAGCCAAGAAGCAGGGGTCAACTTCGGCTACACCTTC; CDR3: CASSQEAGVNFGYTF; J: TRBJ1-2; V: TRBV4-3; D: NA; size: few
DNA: TGTGCCAGCAGCCAAGATGGGGCAGCTGAAGCTTTCTTT; CDR3: CASSQDGAAEAFF; J: TRBJ1-1; V: TRBV3-1; D: NA; size: NA
DNA: TGTGCCAGCAGTTTTGGGGGAGAGGCGGGCGGCTACACCTTC; CDR3: CASSFGGEAGGYTF; J: TRBJ1-2; V: TRBV12-3/TRBV12-4; D: NA; size: NA
DNA: TGTGCCAGCAGTCCCCTCACGGAGGGGGTTGACAATGAGCAGTTCTTC; CDR3: CASSPLTEGVDNEQFF; J: TRBJ2-1; V: TRBV12-3/TRBV12-4; D: NA; size: NA
DNA: TGTGCCAGCAGCCAAGAAATTATCGGGGTAAAACCCCTCCACTTT; CDR3: CASSQEIIGVKPLHF; J: TRBJ1-6; V: TRBV14; D: NA; size: NA
DNA: TGCAGTGCTAGACCGGGACAGGGGTCCTACGAGCAGTACTTC; CDR3: CSARPGQGSYEQYF; J: TRBJ2-7; V: TRBV20-1; D: TRBD1; size: NA
DNA: TGCGCCAGCAGCCAAGATCCGTCCCAGGGAAGTCTCAGGGGTCAGTACTTC; CDR3: CASSQDPSQGSLRGQYF; J: TRBJ2-7; V: TRBV4-3; D: NA; size: NA
DNA: TGCAGTGCTAGGCGGGGGGGTCTGAACACTGAAGCTTTCTTT; CDR3: CSARRGGLNTEAFF; J: TRBJ1-1; V: TRBV20-1; D: NA; size: NA
DNA: TGCAGCGCCCTCGGGGGGGCAGATACGCAGTATTTT; CDR3: CSALGGADTQYF; J: TRBJ2-3; V: TRBV29-1; D: TRBD2; size: NA
DNA: TGTGCCAGCAGTCCCCCCGGGACAGGTTACAATGAGCAGTTCTTC; CDR3: CASSPPGTGYNEQFF; J: TRBJ2-1; V: TRBV28; D: TRBD1; size: NA